This record covers a single TCR beta chain. The data stem from a study of blood T cell repertoires in COVID-19. Study information: From the United States, Italy and Spain came samples of acute and convalescent COVID-19. T cells, B-cell-depleted T cells, or PBMCs provided the cDNA or gDNA that served as material.

Original data processing: Estimated nucleated cell counts came from reference gene primer amplification. Here immunoSEQ multiplex PCR was the method, and the copy in TCRdb shows in-frame clones only, minus some. The V and J calls and the clone size are those of that table, but D and trimming were determined from the DNA. The sample records roughly 160,000 clones, approximately 82% being singletons. Participants, about 18 to 95 years old, spanned fewer than 25 US areas. V was cut by 5 bases and J by 7 bases, with 15 bases left in between. The CDR3 is made up of 12 amino acids. CDR1 and CDR2 (germline): SQVTM, ANQGSEA.

This receptor was taken from a man aged 60-69 years who had recovered from COVID-19. The sequencing sample was made of PBMCs or T cells enriched from blood (not recorded which). The chain employs TRBV29-1 and TRBJ2-7; no definite D call. CDR3 sequence: CSVQTNSLEQYF. As DNA, the CDR3 is TGCAGCGTTCAAACGAACAGTTTGGAGCAGTACTTC.